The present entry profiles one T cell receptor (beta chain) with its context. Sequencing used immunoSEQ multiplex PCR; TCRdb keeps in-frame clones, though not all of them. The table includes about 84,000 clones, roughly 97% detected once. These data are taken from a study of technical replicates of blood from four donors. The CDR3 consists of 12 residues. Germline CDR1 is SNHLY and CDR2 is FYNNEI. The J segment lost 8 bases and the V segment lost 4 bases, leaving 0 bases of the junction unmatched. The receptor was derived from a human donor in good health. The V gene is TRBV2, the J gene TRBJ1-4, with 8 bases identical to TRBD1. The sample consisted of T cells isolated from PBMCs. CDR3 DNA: TGTGCCAGCAGTGGGACAGGGGAAAAACTGTTTTTT. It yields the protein CASSGTGEKLFF.